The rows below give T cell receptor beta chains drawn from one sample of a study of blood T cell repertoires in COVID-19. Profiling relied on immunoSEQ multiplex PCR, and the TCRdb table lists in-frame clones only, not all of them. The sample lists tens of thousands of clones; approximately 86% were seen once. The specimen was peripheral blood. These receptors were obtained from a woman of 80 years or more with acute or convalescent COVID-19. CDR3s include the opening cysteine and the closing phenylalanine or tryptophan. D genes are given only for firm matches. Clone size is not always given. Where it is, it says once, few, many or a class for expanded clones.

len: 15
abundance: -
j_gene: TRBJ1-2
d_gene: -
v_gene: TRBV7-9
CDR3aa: CASSPTTDLNYGYTF
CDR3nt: TGTGCCAGCAGCCCTACGACAGACCTAAACTATGGCTACACCTTC

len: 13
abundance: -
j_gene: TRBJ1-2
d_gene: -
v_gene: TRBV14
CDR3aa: CASSQGQFYGYTF
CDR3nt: TGTGCCAGCAGCCAAGGACAGTTCTATGGCTACACCTTC

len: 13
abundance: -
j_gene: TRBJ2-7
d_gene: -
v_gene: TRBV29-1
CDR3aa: CSVAWGVTYEQYF
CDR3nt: TGCAGCGTTGCGTGGGGGGTTACCTACGAGCAGTACTTC

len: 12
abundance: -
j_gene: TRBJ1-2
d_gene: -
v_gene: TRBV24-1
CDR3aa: CATSDYQFGYTF
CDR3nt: TGTGCCACCAGTGATTATCAATTTGGCTACACCTTC

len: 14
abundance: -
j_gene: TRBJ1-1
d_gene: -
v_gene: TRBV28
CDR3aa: CASNTRGGNSQAFF
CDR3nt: TGTGCCAGCAACACCCGTGGAGGGAACTCACAAGCTTTCTTT

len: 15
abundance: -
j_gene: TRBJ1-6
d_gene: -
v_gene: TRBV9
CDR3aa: CASSVDAGLNSPLHF
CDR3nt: TGTGCCAGCAGCGTAGACGCAGGGCTAAATTCACCCCTCCACTTT

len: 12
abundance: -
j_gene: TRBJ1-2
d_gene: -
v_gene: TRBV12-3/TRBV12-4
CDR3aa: CASSLNGYGYTF
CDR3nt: TGTGCCAGCAGTTTAAACGGGTATGGCTACACCTTC

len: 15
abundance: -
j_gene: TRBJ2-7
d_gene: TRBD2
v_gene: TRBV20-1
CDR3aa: CSASRLAGASYEQYF
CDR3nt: TGCAGTGCTAGTCGTCTAGCGGGGGCCTCCTACGAGCAGTACTTC

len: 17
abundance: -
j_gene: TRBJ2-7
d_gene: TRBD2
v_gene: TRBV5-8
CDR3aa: CASSLELSSGISYEQYF
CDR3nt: TGTGCCAGCAGCTTGGAGCTTTCTAGCGGGATTAGCTACGAGCAGTACTTC

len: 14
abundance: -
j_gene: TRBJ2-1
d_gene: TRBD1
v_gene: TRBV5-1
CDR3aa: CASSSGTGYNEQFF
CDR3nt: TGCGCCAGCAGCTCCGGGACAGGTTACAATGAGCAGTTCTTC

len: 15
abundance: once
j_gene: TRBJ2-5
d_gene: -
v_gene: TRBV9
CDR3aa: CASSVASGPPETQYF
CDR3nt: TGTGCCAGCAGCGTAGCTTCAGGGCCCCCCGAGACCCAGTACTTC

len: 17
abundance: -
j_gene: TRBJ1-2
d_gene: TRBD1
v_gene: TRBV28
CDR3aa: CASSFLGQGRGTYGYTF
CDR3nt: TGTGCCAGCAGTTTCCTCGGACAGGGGAGAGGTACCTATGGCTACACCTTC

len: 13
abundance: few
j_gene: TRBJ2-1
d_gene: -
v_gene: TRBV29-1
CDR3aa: CSVEKQGNNEQFF
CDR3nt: TGCAGCGTTGAAAAACAGGGTAACAATGAGCAGTTCTTC

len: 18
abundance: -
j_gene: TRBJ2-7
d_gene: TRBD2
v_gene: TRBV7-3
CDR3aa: CASSPGTSGTWGPYEQYF
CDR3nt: TGTGCCAGCAGTCCCGGGACTAGCGGGACATGGGGCCCCTACGAGCAGTACTTC

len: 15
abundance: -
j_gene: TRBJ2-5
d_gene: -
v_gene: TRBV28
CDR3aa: CASSPSDRAGETQYF
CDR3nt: TGTGCCAGCAGCCCTAGCGACAGGGCGGGAGAGACCCAGTACTTC

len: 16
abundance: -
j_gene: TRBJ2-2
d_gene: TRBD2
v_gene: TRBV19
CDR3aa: CASSPSGRERHGELFF
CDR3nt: TGTGCCAGTAGCCCTTCGGGGCGGGAGCGACACGGGGAGCTGTTTTTT

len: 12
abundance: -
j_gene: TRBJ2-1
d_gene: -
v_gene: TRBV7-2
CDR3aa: CASSQHYNEQFF
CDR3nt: TGTGCCAGCAGCCAACACTACAATGAGCAGTTCTTC

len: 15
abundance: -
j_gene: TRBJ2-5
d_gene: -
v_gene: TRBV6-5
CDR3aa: CASTRRGWRGETQYF
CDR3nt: TGTGCCAGCACCCGTCGGGGGTGGCGTGGGGAGACCCAGTACTTC

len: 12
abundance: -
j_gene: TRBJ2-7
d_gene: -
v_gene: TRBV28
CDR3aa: CASNTGSYEQYF
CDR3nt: TGTGCCAGCAACACAGGTTCCTACGAGCAGTACTTC

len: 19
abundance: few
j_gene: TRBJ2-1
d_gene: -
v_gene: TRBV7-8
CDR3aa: CASSPPSFDSLFSYNEQFF
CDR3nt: TGTGCCAGCAGCCCACCATCCTTCGACAGCCTGTTCTCCTACAATGAGCAGTTCTTC

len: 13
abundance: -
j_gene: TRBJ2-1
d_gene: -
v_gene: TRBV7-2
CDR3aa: CASSLGDTREQFF
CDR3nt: TGTGCCAGCAGCTTAGGGGACACACGTGAGCAGTTCTTC

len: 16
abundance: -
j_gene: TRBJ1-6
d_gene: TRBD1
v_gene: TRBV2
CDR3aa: CASSRQGTPYNSPLHF
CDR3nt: TGTGCCAGCAGTCGACAGGGGACACCTTATAATTCACCCCTCCACTTT

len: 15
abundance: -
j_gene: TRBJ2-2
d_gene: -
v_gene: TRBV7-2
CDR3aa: CASTTGGGNTGELFF
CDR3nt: TGTGCCAGCACCACCGGGGGAGGGAACACCGGGGAGCTGTTTTTT

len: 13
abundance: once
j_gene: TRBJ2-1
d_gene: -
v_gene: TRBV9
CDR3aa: CASSVGRNNEQFF
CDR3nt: TGTGCCAGCAGCGTAGGCAGAAACAATGAGCAGTTCTTC

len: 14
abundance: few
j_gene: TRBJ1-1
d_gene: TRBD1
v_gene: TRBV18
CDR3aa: CASSPVQGRTEAFF
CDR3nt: TGTGCCAGCTCACCGGTACAGGGGAGGACTGAAGCTTTCTTT

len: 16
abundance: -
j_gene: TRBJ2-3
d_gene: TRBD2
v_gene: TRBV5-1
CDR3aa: CASSLAPSGTEDTQYF
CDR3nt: TGCGCCAGCAGCTTGGCACCTAGCGGGACTGAAGATACGCAGTATTTT